The 9 T cell receptor beta chains in this list originate from one sample, sequenced in a study of spatial heterogeneity in lung cancer. The time point: sample taken at primary tumor resection. Whole RNA, isolated from tumor, nontumor lung or frozen PBMC, was sequenced without prior sorting. Via MiXCR, TCRdb re-called the 5' RACE reads, giving one row per CDR3 protein. The data contain approximately 21,000 distinct CDR3 sequences, less than 3.5% of them seen just once; the ten biggest clones take up under 35%. Specimen: PBMCs, collected at surgery. The receptors here all came from a female donor with early-stage non-small cell lung cancer.

This clonotype was recorded at least ten times. V is TRBV28 and J is TRBJ1-2, with D hard to call. Germline V CDR1 and CDR2: MDHEN, SYDVKM. Trimming cost V 2 bases and J 5 bases, with 15 bases left between them. There are 15 residues in the CDR3. For the CDR3, the DNA is TGTGCCAGCAGTTTAGCGTTCGGGATTACGTATGGCTACACCTTC. Its translation: CASSLAFGITYGYTF.

This clonotype was seen many times. The chain employs TRBV6-1 and TRBJ1-5, with 9 bases lining up with TRBD1. Germline V gene sequence: CDR1 MNHNS, CDR2 SASEGT. V lost 8 bases and J lost 4; bases outside the gene matches: 6. CDR3 length equals 14 residues. The CDR3 reads CASSVDRGNQPQHF. Written as DNA, the CDR3 is TGTGCCAGCTCGGTCGACAGGGGGAATCAGCCCCAGCATTTT.

This clonotype came up many times. The chain combines TRBV3-1 with TRBJ2-7; D may correspond to TRBD1 or TRBD2 (5 bases each). Germline V gene lookup returns CDR1 LGHDT and CDR2 YNNKEL (reference sequence). The CDR3 is 18 residues long. Trimming took off 4 bases at V and 5 bases at J, with 27 bases between the two ends. In DNA form, the CDR3 reads TGTGCCAGCAGCCTAATACTCAGCCAGGAACCGAGGGGCCACGAGCAGTACTTC. It yields the protein CASSLILSQEPRGHEQYF.

This clonotype is medium-sized within its sample. This chain joins TRBV28 and TRBJ1-1; the D is unclear. The CDR3 loop spans 13 amino acids. From germline, CDR1 is MDHEN and CDR2 SYDVKM. Trimming cost V 5 bases and J 1 base, with 8 bases left between them. CDR3 region: CASSEGSNTEAFF. The DNA for the CDR3 is TGTGCCAGCAGTGAAGGGTCGAACACTGAAGCTTTCTTT.

This clonotype was detected ten times or more. The chain uses TRBV4-1 and TRBJ2-2, with 7 bases that match TRBD1. The junction had 14 bases not matched to a gene; V was cut back by 4 bases and J by 6 bases. CDR1 and CDR2 (germline): MGHRA, YSYEKL. CDR3 length: 17 residues. CDR3 region: CASSRVVTGLSPGELFF. Here the CDR3 DNA reads TGCGCCAGCAGCCGGGTCGTGACAGGGCTATCCCCCGGGGAGCTGTTTTTT.

There are many counts of this clonotype. The chain recombines TRBV20-1 with TRBJ1-1; a possible D gene is TRBD1 (6 bases). Trimming shortened V by 0 bases and J by 7 bases, and 12 bases separated the two germline ends. This CDR3 is 13 amino acids long. CDR1 is DFQATT and CDR2 is SNEGSKA in the germline V gene (reference sequence). Here the CDR3 DNA reads TGCAGTGCTAGAGATCGGGGGGCCGGTGAAGCTTTCTTT. Its protein product is CSARDRGAGEAFF.

This clonotype was seen ten or more times. The CDR3 loop reads CSPELAGGNTGELFF. The CDR3 nucleotides read TGCAGCCCTGAGCTAGCGGGAGGAAACACCGGGGAGCTGTTTTTT. V gene TRBV29-1 combines with J gene TRBJ2-2, with 11 bases that match TRBD2. The V and J ends lost 8 bases and 2 bases, in that order; junction bases with no gene match: 7. This CDR3 spans 15 amino acids. CDR1 and CDR2 (germline): SQVTM, ANQGSEA.

This clonotype was detected ten times or more. This chain links TRBV6-5 with TRBJ1-3; D is undetermined. This CDR3 comprises 17 residues. V was trimmed by 0 bases and J by 5 bases, leaving 17 bases between them. CDR1 MNHEY and CDR2 SVGAGI come from the germline V gene. The DNA of the CDR3 is TGTGCCAGCAGTTACTCTGGCACTTCGACTTCCCGAAACACCATATATTTT. Encoded protein: CASSYSGTSTSRNTIYF.

This clonotype was counted between two and nine times. The rearrangement links TRBV7-9 to TRBJ2-1; TRBD2 agrees at 10 bases. V shed 2 bases and J 7 bases; nucleotides not matched to a gene: 8. This CDR3 is 16 amino acids long. The germline V gene has CDR1 SEHNR and CDR2 FQNEAQ (reference sequence). The CDR3 region has the DNA TGTGCCAGCAGCTTATTAGCGGGAGGTTGGCCTAATGAGCAGTTCTTC. Encoded protein: CASSLLAGGWPNEQFF.